The 19 T cell receptor beta chains below come from one sample, sequenced in a study of shared clonotypes between healthy human individuals. Sequencing was performed with immunoSEQ multiplex PCR; in TCRdb, only in-frame clones are kept and a portion is missing. The table lists a few million clones, nearly 97% of them singletons. The sequenced material came from naive CD4+ T cells sorted from blood. The subset is: CD45RA+ positively selected. Source of these receptors: a man younger than 35 in good health.

V gene TRBV25-1 combines with J gene TRBJ2-4; D ambiguous. The V end was cut by 1 base, the J end by 7 bases, with 14 bases between. The germline CDR1 and CDR2 sequences are MGHDK and SYGVNS. CDR3 size: 15 residues. DNA of the CDR3: TGTGCCAGCAGTGAATCGGGCACCCTGGGCAACATTCAGTACTTC. Protein sequence: CASSESGTLGNIQYF.

The chain links TRBV5-8 to TRBJ1-2, with D uncertain. V lost 4 bases, J lost 6 bases, and 22 bases lay in between. The CDR3 is made up of 16 amino acids. Germline values: CDR1 SGHTS, CDR2 YDEGEE. The CDR3 loop reads CASSPGFLQVVDGYTF. The CDR3 DNA reads TGTGCCAGCAGCCCGGGCTTTCTTCAGGTTGTCGATGGCTACACCTTC.

This clone was observed once. This rearrangement joins TRBV2 to TRBJ1-2; 8 nucleotides align to TRBD1. Germline V CDR1 and CDR2: SNHLY, FYNNEI. J gave up 2 bases and V 8 bases, and 4 bases lay outside the gene matches. The CDR3 runs 13 residues. CDR3 in amino acids: CASQGQANYGYTF. For the CDR3, the DNA is TGTGCCAGCCAGGGACAGGCGAACTATGGCTACACCTTC.

The V and J genes are TRBV27 and TRBJ1-1; no definite D call. Germline loops: CDR1 MNHEY, CDR2 SMNVEV (reference sequence). The CDR3 totals 13 residues. V was pared by 3 bases and J by 3 bases, with 8 bases between. The CDR3 reads CASSFSVYTEAFF. The CDR3 DNA sequence: TGTGCCAGCAGTTTTTCAGTCTACACTGAAGCTTTCTTT.

The V call is TRBV7-8, the J call TRBJ2-3; D possibly corresponds to TRBD2 (5 bases). The CDR3 loop spans 14 amino acids. Germline V gene lookup returns CDR1 SGHVS and CDR2 FQNEAQ. Trimming stripped 5 bases from V and 2 bases from J, with 11 bases between. CDR3 in DNA: TGTGCCAGCAGCCCCCTGACTAACACAGATACGCAGTATTTT. Its translation is CASSPLTNTDTQYF.

DNA for the CDR3: TGTGCCAGCTCCTACAGGGGGCCCGGGGAGCTGTTTTTT. This encodes CASSYRGPGELFF. The chain couples TRBV18 to TRBJ2-2, with 9 bases matching TRBD1. Germline V gene sequence: CDR1 KGHSH, CDR2 LQKENI. V lost 6 bases to trimming and J lost 6 bases; unmatched junction nucleotides: 2. The CDR3 totals 13 residues.

About this clone itself: Other DNA sequences of this sample code for an identical CDR3. The chain uses TRBV2 and TRBJ1-6; perhaps TRBD1 as D (6 bases). V lost 8 bases to trimming and J lost 3 bases, with 8 bases between them. Germline V gives CDR1 SNHLY, CDR2 FYNNEI. CDR3 length: 13 amino acids. The CDR3 region is CASQTGYNSPLHF. The CDR3 bases are TGTGCCAGCCAGACAGGCTATAATTCACCCCTCCACTTT.

V is TRBV25-1 and J is TRBJ2-6; D is possibly TRBD1 (6 bases). Germline CDR1 reads MGHDK; CDR2 reads SYGVNS. The CDR3 is made up of 18 amino acids. Trimming took off 7 bases at V and 0 bases at J, with 19 bases between the two ends. CDR3 nucleotide sequence: TGTGCCAGCATTAACCGGGACACAATACCCTCTGGGGCCAACGTCCTGACTTTC. This encodes CASINRDTIPSGANVLTF.

On this clone itself: At one of its ends the junction is not consistent with the germline gene, which may arise from a read error. This chain links TRBV10-3 with TRBJ2-4; the match to TRBD2 covers 11 bases. Germline V gene data show CDR1 as ENHRY and CDR2 as SYGVKD. The CDR3 loop spans 15 amino acids. DNA for the CDR3: TGTGCCATCAGTGAACTAGCGGGGGCCAGAAACATTCAGTACTTC. Protein sequence: CAISELAGARNIQYF.

This chain joins TRBV18 and TRBJ1-5, with TRBD1 as a possible D gene (6 bases). The CDR3 covers 14 residues. Germline V CDR1 and CDR2: KGHSH, LQKENI. V lost 5 bases and J lost 4, with 12 bases in between. CDR3 bases: TGTGCCAGCTCATCGGACAGACTAAATCAGCCCCAGCATTTT. Amino acids: CASSSDRLNQPQHF.

This chain uses TRBV30 with TRBJ1-1, with D perhaps matching TRBD1 (5 bases). Germline CDR1 and CDR2: GTSNPN and SVGIG (reference sequence). The V gene lost 4 bases and the J gene lost 3 bases, with 12 bases spanning the gap. The CDR3 totals 13 residues. CDR3 region: CAWTLRRDTEAFF. As DNA, the CDR3 is TGTGCCTGGACCCTACGCAGGGACACTGAAGCTTTCTTT.

The chain links TRBV5-6 to TRBJ2-7, with a possible D match to TRBD1 (5 bases). The length of the CDR3 is 14 residues. Looked up from germline, CDR1 is SGHDT and CDR2 is YYEEEE. V gave up 3 bases and J gave up 0 bases, with 10 bases separating them. The CDR3 sequence: CASSYTGSSYEQYF. The CDR3 coding sequence is TGTGCCAGCAGCTACACAGGTTCCTCCTACGAGCAGTACTTC.

For the CDR3, the DNA is TGCAGCGTTGAATCAGGGAAAAACATTCAGTACTTC. This sequence encodes CSVESGKNIQYF. The V gene is TRBV29-1, the J gene TRBJ2-4, with D perhaps TRBD1 (5 bases). Germline V CDR1 and CDR2: SQVTM, ANQGSEA. The CDR3 totals 12 residues. Trimming took off 2 bases at V and 4 bases at J, with 6 bases between the two ends.

The V and J genes are TRBV5-1 and TRBJ1-2, with TRBD1 matching 7 bases. Germline V gene sequence: CDR1 SGHRS, CDR2 YFSETQ. V was pared by 4 bases and J by 6 bases, with 12 bases of the junction left unmatched. The CDR3 is 15 residues long. CDR3 amino acids: CASSTRTGAPDGYTF. CDR3 nucleotides: TGCGCCAGCAGCACTAGAACAGGGGCCCCGGATGGCTACACCTTC.

The V call is TRBV10-3, the J call TRBJ2-3; D might be TRBD1 (5 bases). CDR3 length: 15 amino acids. V was cut by 2 bases and J by 7 bases, with 16 bases left in between. Germline lookup yields CDR1 ENHRY and CDR2 SYGVKD. The CDR3 DNA reads as TGTGCCATCAGTGAGGCTACTCAGGGCCTCAATACGCAGTATTTT. Translating gives CAISEATQGLNTQYF.

The rearrangement links TRBV6-1 to TRBJ2-3; a possible D gene is TRBD2 (6 bases). The CDR3 loop spans 14 amino acids. Looked up from germline, CDR1 is MNHNS and CDR2 is SASEGT. The ends were cut back, 6 bases at V and 0 bases at J, with 10 bases in the middle. The CDR3 bases are TGTGCCAGCAGAATAAGCGGGAGCACAGATACGCAGTATTTT. This sequence encodes CASRISGSTDTQYF.

The chain couples TRBV5-4 to TRBJ1-1, with 7 bases matching TRBD1. The ends lost 1 base at V and 4 bases at J; junction bases unmatched: 4. The CDR3 runs to 14 residues. Per the germline V gene, CDR1 is SGHNT and CDR2 is YYREEE (reference sequence). CDR3 protein: CASSLSDRPTEAFF. The CDR3 coding sequence is TGTGCCAGCAGCTTGTCGGACAGGCCCACTGAAGCTTTCTTT.

This chain uses TRBV10-3 with TRBJ2-7; D call uncertain. Germline-derived CDR1 and CDR2 are ENHRY and SYGVKD. The length of the CDR3 is 14 residues. Trimming removed 3 bases at V and 0 bases at J, with 9 bases between. CDR3 nucleotide sequence: TGTGCCATCAGTGACAGAAAGGACTCCTACGAGCAGTACTTC. This sequence encodes CAISDRKDSYEQYF.

The chain combines TRBV4-2 with TRBJ2-7, with 7 bases identical to TRBD1. The CDR3 contains 18 residues. Germline CDR1 and CDR2: LGHNA and YNFKEQ. J was trimmed by 1 base and V by 0 bases; bases with no gene match: 12. The CDR3 spells CASSQELPSTGWSYEQYF. CDR3 sequence (DNA): TGTGCCAGCAGCCAAGAGCTCCCCTCGACAGGGTGGTCCTACGAGCAGTACTTC.